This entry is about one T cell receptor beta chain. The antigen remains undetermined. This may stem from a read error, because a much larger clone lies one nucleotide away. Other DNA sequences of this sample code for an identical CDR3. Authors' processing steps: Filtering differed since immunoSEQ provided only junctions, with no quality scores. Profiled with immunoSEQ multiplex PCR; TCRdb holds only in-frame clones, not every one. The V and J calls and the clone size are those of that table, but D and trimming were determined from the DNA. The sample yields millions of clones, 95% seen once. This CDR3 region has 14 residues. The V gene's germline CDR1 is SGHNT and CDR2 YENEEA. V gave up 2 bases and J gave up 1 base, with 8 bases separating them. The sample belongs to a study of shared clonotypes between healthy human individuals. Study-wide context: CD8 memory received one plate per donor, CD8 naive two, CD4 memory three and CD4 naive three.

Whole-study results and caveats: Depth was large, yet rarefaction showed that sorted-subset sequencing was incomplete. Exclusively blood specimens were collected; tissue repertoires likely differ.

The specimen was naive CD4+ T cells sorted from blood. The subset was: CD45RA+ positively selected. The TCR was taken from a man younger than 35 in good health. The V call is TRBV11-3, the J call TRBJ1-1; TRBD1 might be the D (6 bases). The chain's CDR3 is CASSLQGSNTEAFF. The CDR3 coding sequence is TGTGCCAGCAGCTTACAGGGGTCGAACACTGAAGCTTTCTTT. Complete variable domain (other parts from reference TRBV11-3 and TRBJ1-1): EAGVVQSPRYKIIEKKQPVAFWCNPISGHNTLYWYLQNLGQGPELLIRYENEEAVDDSQLPKDRFSAERLKGVDSTLKIQPAELGDSAVYLCASSLQGSNTEAFFGQGTRLTVV.